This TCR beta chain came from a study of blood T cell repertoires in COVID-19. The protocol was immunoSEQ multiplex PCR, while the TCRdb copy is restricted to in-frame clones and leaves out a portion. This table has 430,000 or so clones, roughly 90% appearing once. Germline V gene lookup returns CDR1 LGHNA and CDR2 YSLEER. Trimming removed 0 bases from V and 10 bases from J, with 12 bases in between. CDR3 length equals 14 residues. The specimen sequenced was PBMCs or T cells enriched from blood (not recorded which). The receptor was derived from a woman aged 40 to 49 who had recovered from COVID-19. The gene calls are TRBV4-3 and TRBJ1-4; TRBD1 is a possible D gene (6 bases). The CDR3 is CASSQDLQGVKLFF. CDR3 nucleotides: TGCGCCAGCAGCCAAGACCTACAGGGAGTAAAACTGTTTTTT.